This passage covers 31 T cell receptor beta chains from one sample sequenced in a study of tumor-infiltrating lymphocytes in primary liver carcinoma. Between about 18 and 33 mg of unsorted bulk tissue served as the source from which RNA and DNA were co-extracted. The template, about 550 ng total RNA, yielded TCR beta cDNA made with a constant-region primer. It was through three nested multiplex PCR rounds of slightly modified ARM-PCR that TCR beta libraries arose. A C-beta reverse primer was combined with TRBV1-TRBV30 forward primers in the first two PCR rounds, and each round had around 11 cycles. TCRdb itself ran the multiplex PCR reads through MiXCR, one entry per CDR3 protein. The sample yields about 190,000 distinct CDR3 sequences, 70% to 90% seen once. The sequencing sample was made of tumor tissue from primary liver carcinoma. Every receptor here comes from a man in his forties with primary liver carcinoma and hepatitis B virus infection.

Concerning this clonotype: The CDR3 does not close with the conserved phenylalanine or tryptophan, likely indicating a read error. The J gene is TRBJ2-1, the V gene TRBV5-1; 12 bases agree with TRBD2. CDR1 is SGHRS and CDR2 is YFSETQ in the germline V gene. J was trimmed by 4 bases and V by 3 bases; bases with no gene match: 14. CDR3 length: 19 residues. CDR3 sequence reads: CASSSRALAGGNYYNEQFI. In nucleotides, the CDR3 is TGCGCCAGCAGCTCGAGGGCTCTAGCGGGAGGGAACTATTACAATGAGCAGTTCATC.

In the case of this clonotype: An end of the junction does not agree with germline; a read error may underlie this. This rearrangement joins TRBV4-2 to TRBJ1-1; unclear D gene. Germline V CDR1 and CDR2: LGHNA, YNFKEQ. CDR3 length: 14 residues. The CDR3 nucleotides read TGTGACAGCAGCCAAGATCTGGGGAACACTGAAGCTTTCTTT. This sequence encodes CDSSQDLGNTEAFF.

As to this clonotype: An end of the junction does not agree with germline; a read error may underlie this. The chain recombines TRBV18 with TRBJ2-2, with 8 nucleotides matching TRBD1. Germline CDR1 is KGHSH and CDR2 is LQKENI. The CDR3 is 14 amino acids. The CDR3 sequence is CASSPDRGVGELLF. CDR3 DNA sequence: TGTGCCAGCTCACCTGACAGGGGAGTCGGGGAGCTGTTATTT.

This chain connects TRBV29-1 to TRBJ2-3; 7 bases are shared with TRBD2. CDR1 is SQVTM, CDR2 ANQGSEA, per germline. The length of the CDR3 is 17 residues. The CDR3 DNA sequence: TGCATCGCCCCGACAGCGGGATCCCAAGGGTTCTCGGCTAGGCAGTATTTT. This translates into CIAPTAGSQGFSARQYF.

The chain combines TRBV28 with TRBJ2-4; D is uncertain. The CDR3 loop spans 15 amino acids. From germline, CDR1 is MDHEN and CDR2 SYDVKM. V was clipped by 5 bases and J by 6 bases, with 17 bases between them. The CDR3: CASSPPGLLRNIQYF. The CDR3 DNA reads TGTGCCAGCAGTCCTCCCGGGTTGCTCAGAAACATTCAGTACTTC.

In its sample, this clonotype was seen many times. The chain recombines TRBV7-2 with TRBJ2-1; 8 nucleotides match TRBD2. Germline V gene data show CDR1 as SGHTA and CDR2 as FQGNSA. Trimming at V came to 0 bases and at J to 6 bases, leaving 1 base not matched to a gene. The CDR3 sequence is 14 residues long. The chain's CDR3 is CASSLAAGANEQFF. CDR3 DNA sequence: TGTGCCAGCAGCTTAGCAGCGGGGGCCAATGAGCAGTTCTTC.

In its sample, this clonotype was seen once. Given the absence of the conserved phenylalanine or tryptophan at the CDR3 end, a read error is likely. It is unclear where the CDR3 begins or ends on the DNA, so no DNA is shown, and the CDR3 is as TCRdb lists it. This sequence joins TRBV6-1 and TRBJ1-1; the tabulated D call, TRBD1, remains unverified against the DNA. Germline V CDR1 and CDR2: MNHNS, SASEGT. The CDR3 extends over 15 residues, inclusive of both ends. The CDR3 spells CASYVGARVVGVPFD.

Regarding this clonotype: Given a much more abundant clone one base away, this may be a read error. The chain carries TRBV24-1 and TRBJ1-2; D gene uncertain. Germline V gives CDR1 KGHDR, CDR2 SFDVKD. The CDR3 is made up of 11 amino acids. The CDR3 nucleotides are TGTGCCACCAGTGATGGGGTTGGCTACATCTTC. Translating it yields CATSDGVGYIF.

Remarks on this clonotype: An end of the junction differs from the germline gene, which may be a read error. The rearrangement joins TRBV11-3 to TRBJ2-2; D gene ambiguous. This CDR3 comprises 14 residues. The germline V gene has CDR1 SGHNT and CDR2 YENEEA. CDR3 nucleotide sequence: TGTGCCTGTAGCTTAAACGCGAACACTGGGGAGCTGTTTTTT. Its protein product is CACSLNANTGELFF.

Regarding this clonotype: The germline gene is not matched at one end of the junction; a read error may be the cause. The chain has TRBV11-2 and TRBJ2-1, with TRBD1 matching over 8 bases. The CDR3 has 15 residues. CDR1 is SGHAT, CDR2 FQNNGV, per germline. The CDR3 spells CASSSHQAGGNEQFF. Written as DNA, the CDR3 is TGTGCCAGCAGCTCCCATCAAGCAGGGGGCAATGAACAGTTCTTC.

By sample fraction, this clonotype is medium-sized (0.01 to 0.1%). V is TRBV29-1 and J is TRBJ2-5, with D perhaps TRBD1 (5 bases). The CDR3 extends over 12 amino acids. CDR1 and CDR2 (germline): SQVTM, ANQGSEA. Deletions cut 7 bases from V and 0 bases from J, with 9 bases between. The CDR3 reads CSGTTDQETQYF. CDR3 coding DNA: TGCAGCGGAACGACAGACCAAGAGACCCAGTACTTC.

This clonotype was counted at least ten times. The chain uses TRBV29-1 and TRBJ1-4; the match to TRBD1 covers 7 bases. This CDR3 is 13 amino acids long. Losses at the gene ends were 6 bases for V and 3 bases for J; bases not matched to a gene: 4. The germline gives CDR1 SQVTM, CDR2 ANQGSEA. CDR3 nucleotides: TGCAGCGTCAAGACAGGGTCTAATGAAAAACTGTTTTTT. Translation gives CSVKTGSNEKLFF. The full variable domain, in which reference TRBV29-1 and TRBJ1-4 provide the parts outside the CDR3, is SAVISQKPSRDICQRGTSLTIQCQVDSQVTMMFWYRQQPGQSLTLIATANQGSEATYESGFVIDKFPISRPNLTFSTLTVSNMSPEDSSIYLCSVKTGSNEKLFFGSGTQLSVL.

The CDR3 spells CAISEESGGNTGELFF. DNA of the CDR3: TGTGCCATCAGTGAGGAGTCGGGAGGGAACACCGGGGAGCTGTTTTTT. The chain joins TRBV10-3 to TRBJ2-2; TRBD2 aligns across 7 bases. V shed 2 bases, J shed 1 base, and the junction held 4 bases outside the gene matches. CDR3 length: 16 amino acids. The germline V gene encodes CDR1 ENHRY and CDR2 SYGVKD.

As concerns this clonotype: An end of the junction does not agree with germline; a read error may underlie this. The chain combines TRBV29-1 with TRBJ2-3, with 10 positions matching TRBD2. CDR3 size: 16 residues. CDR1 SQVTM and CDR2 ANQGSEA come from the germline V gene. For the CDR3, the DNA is TGCAGCGCACCCGGGACTAGCGAGAGGGTTATCGATACGCACTATTTT. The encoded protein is CSAPGTSERVIDTHYF.

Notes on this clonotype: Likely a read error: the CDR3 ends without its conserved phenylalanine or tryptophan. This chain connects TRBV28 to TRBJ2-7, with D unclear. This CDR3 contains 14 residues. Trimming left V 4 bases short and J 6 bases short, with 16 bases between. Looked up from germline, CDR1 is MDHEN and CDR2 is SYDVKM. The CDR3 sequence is CASSSGIGMLEQYL. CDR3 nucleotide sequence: TGTGCCAGCAGTTCTGGGATAGGGATGCTCGAGCAGTACCTC.

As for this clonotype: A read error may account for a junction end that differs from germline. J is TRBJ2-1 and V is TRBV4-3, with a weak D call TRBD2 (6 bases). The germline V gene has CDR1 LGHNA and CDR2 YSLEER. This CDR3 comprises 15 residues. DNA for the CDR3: TGTGCTAGCAGCAATTGGCGGGGCACCTACAATGAGCAGTTCTTC. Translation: CASSNWRGTYNEQFF.

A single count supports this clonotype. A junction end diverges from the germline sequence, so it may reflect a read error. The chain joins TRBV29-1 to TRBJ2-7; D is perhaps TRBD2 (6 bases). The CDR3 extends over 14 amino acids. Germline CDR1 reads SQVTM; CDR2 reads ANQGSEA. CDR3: CSARGGGSSYEQYF. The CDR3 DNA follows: TGTAGCGCAAGGGGTGGAGGGAGCTCCTACGAGCAGTACTTC.

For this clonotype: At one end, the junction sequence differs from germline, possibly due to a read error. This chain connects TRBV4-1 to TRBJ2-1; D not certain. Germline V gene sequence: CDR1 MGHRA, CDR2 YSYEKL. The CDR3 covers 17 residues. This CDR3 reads CSSSQDRGRNPSREQFF. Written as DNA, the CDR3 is TGCTCCAGCAGCCAAGATCGAGGCAGGAACCCCTCTCGTGAGCAATTCTTC.

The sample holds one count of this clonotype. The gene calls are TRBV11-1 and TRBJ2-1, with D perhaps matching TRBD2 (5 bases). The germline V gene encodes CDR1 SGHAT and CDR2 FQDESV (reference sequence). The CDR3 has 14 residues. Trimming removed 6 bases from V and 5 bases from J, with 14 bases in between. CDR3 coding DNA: TGTGCCAGCAGTCTAGGCCCAGCGGACAATGAGCAGTTCTTC. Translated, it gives CASSLGPADNEQFF.

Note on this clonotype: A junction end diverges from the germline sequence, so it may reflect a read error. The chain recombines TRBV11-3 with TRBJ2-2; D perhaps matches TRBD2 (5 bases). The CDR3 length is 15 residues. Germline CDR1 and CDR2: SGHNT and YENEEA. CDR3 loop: CASRTRTGNSGELLF. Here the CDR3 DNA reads TGTGCCAGCCGCACCCGGACTGGGAACTCCGGGGAGCTGTTATTT.

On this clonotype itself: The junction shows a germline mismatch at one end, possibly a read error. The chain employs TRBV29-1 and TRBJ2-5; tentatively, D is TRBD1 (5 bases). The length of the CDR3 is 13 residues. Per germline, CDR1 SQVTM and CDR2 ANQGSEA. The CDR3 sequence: CSVEGQGCETQYF. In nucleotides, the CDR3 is TGCAGCGTTGAAGGTCAGGGCTGTGAGACCCAGTATTTC.

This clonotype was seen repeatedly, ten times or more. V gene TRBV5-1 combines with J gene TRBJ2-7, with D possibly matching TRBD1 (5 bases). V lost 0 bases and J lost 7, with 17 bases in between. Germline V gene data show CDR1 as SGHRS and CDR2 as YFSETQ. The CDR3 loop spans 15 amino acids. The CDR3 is CASSLALGQGGEQYF. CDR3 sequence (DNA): TGCGCCAGCAGCTTGGCCTTGGGCCAGGGTGGAGAGCAGTACTTC.

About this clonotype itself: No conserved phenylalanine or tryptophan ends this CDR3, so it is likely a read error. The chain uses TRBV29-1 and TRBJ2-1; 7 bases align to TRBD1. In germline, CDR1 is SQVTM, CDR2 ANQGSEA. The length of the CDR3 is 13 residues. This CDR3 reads CSVMRPGQDEQFL. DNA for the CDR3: TGCAGTGTCATGCGCCCTGGACAGGATGAGCAGTTCTTG.

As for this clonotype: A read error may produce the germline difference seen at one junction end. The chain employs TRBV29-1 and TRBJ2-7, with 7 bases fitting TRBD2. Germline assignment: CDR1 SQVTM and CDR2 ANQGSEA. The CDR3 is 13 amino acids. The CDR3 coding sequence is TGTAGCGGGCGACTAGTGGGAGGGCACGAACAGTACTTC. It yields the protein CSGRLVGGHEQYF.

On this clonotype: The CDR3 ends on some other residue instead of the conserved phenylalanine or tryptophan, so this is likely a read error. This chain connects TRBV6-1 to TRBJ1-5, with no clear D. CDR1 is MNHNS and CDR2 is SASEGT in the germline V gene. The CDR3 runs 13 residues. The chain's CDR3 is CASTEDSNQPQHI. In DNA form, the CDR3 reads TGTGCCAGCACTGAAGACAGCAATCAGCCCCAGCATATT.

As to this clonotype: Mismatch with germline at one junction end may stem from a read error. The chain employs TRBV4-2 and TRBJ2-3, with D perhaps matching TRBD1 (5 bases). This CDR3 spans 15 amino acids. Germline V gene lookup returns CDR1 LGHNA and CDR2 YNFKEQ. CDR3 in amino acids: CASNQGHGAADTQYF. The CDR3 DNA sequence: TGTGCCAGCAACCAAGGACATGGTGCGGCAGATACGCAGTATTTT.

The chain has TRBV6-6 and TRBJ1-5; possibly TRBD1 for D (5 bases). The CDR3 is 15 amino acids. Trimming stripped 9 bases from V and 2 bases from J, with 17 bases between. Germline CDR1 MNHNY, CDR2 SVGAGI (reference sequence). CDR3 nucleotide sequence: TGTGCCAGTACCCCGACAGTGGGGGGCAATCAGCCCCAGCATTTT. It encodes CASTPTVGGNQPQHF.

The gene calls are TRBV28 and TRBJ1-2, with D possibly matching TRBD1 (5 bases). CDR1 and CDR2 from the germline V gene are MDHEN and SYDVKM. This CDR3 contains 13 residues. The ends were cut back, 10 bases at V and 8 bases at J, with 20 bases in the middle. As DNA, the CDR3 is TGTGCCAACAGCCGACAAGGGGTAGAGGGCTACACCTTC. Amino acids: CANSRQGVEGYTF.

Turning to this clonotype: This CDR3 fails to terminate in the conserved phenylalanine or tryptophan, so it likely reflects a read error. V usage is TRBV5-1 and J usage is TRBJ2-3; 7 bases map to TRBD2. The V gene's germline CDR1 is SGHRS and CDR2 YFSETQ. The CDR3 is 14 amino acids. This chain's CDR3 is CTSNLGGFPDTQYS. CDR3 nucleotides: TGCACCAGCAACTTGGGGGGGTTCCCAGATACGCAGTATTCT.

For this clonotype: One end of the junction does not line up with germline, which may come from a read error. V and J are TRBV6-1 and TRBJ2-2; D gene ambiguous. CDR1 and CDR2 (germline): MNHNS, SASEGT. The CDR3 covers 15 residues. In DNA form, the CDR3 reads TGTGCCAGCAGCACAGCGACTGGGAACACCGAGGAGCTGTTTTTT. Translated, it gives CASSTATGNTEELFF.

CDR3 bases: TGTGCCTGGAGTGTCCGGTCAGGGGATGAGCAGTACTTC. As protein: CAWSVRSGDEQYF. The chain combines TRBV30 with TRBJ2-1; tentative D call: TRBD1 (6 bases). The DNA end lines up better with TRBJ2-7; the J call may be wrong. There are 13 residues in the CDR3. The germline V gene has CDR1 GTSNPN and CDR2 SVGIG (reference sequence).